These 9 T cell receptor beta chains came from one sample sequenced in a study of T-cell reconstitution after alpha-beta-depleted transplantation in children. The authors prepared the TCRbeta library with unique molecular identifiers. TCRdb analysed the PCR reads with MiXCR anew, one entry per CDR3 protein. Of 350,000 to 500,000 distinct CDR3 sequences listed, approximately 42% are singletons. Sequences were derived from PBMCs, sampled before TCRalphabeta/CD19-depleted stem cell transplant. The receptor set was obtained from a girl aged 2 to 9 with aplastic anemia, due to receive a stem cell transplant.

The chain links TRBV7-6 to TRBJ2-5; TRBD2 is a possible D gene (6 bases). The germline CDR1 and CDR2 sequences are SGHVS and FNYEAQ. This CDR3 spans 12 amino acids. V lost 5 bases, J lost 5 bases, and 9 bases lay in between. CDR3 region: CASSHGGETQYF. In nucleotides, the CDR3 is TGTGCCAGCAGCCACGGAGGGGAGACCCAGTACTTC.

The chain combines TRBV6-1 with TRBJ2-6, with D possibly TRBD2 on 6 matching bases. This CDR3 has 19 amino acids. Germline CDR1 is MNHNS and CDR2 is SASEGT. Trimming took off 8 bases at V and 0 bases at J, with 23 bases between the two ends. The chain's CDR3 is CASSRSAGGGYSGANVLTF. CDR3 DNA: TGTGCCAGCTCCCGAAGCGCAGGCGGAGGGTACTCTGGGGCCAACGTCCTGACTTTC.

This clonotype was recorded a few times. The V gene is TRBV20-1, the J gene TRBJ2-1, with 8 positions matching TRBD2. Germline CDR1 reads DFQATT; CDR2 reads SNEGSKA (reference sequence). The V and J ends lost 3 bases and 8 bases, in that order; junction bases with no gene match: 12. The CDR3 length is 15 residues. CDR3 amino acids: CSASGRARVGDEQFF. As DNA, the CDR3 is TGCAGTGCTAGCGGGAGGGCTCGAGTTGGCGATGAGCAGTTCTTC.

The rearrangement links TRBV7-3 to TRBJ2-5, with 12 bases identical to TRBD2. CDR1 and CDR2 (germline): SGHTA, FQGTGA. The CDR3 has 16 amino acids. V trimming: 4 bases; J trimming: 6 bases; junction bases outside the gene matches: 9. In DNA, the CDR3 is TGTGCCAGCAGCTCCATTCTAGCGGGGGGGAAGCAGACCCAGTACTTC. Translation: CASSSILAGGKQTQYF.

This clonotype showed up just a few times. CDR3: CSALTSGRPYQETQYF. The CDR3, as DNA: TGCAGTGCTCTGACTAGCGGGAGGCCGTACCAAGAGACCCAGTACTTC. The chain links TRBV20-1 to TRBJ2-5, with 13 positions matching TRBD2. The CDR3 is made up of 16 amino acids. CDR1 is DFQATT and CDR2 is SNEGSKA in the germline V gene (reference sequence). J lost 0 bases, V lost 5 bases, and 6 bases had no gene match.

This rearrangement joins TRBV10-1 to TRBJ1-1, with no clear D. This CDR3 is built from 14 residues. Germline V gene data show CDR1 as WNHNN and CDR2 as SYGVQD (reference sequence). Trimming stripped 8 bases from V and 0 bases from J, with 13 bases between. The CDR3 DNA reads as TGCGCCAGCCCCAGTGAAGGGATGAACACTGAAGCTTTCTTT. Translating gives CASPSEGMNTEAFF.

This clonotype was seen ten or more times. The chain uses TRBV13 and TRBJ2-3, with no clear D. Germline values: CDR1 PRHDT, CDR2 FYEKMQ (reference sequence). This CDR3 comprises 12 residues. V was shortened by 8 bases and J by 1 base, with 7 bases between the two germline ends. Here the CDR3 reads CASLGGTDTQYF. CDR3 in DNA: TGTGCCAGCCTCGGCGGCACAGATACGCAGTATTTT.

This clonotype was found many times. The chain is built from TRBV10-3 and TRBJ2-7, with TRBD2 matching 16 bases. Trimming at V came to 3 bases and at J to 3 bases, leaving 11 bases not matched to a gene. CDR3 length: 19 amino acids. The germline V gene encodes CDR1 ENHRY and CDR2 SYGVKD. The CDR3 here is CAISDFPGTSGRAIYEQYF. The DNA of the CDR3 is TGTGCCATCAGTGATTTTCCCGGGACTAGCGGGAGGGCGATCTACGAGCAGTACTTC.

The chain links TRBV6-1 to TRBJ1-2, with a tentative D call TRBD1 (6 bases). Trimming stripped 1 base from V and 4 bases from J, with 13 bases between. Looked up from germline, CDR1 is MNHNS and CDR2 is SASEGT. The CDR3 is 15 residues long. This CDR3 is CASSEDAGQTYGYTF. CDR3 sequence (DNA): TGTGCCAGCAGTGAAGACGCCGGACAGACCTATGGCTACACCTTC.